This T cell receptor (beta chain) was sequenced for a study of T-cell memory formation after mild COVID-19. The wider study: TCR clusters showed largely donor specificity. The study, taken as a whole, reports: Confirmation of SARS-CoV-2 specificity was lacking for second-wave clones peaking day 37. Cross-reactive memory seemingly joined, as some responding clones were found in pre-infection memory.

Comment on this clonotype: The antigen remains undetermined.

CDR1 LGHNA and CDR2 YSLEER come from the germline V gene. Trimming removed 0 bases from V and 11 bases from J, with 15 bases in between. The CDR3 runs to 14 residues. TCR alpha and TCR beta cDNA libraries with sample barcodes and UMIs came from 5'RACE using constant-segment primers. TCRdb redid the calling of the 5' RACE reads with MiXCR, one entry per CDR3 protein. The data contain a few hundred thousand distinct CDR3 sequences, approximately 15% of them seen just once; the ten biggest clones take up approximately 20%. This clonotype was obtained from a man aged 18 to 29 who had mild COVID-19 (a few samples of this study predate the infection). Cell type and time point are not known. Sample: PBMCs or a T cell subset sorted from them (not recorded which). The gene calls are TRBV4-3 and TRBJ2-3; D is possibly TRBD2 (6 bases). CDR3 coding DNA: TGCGCCAGCAGCCAAGATGGACCTCTGGGAGGGCAGTATTTT. As protein: CASSQDGPLGGQYF.